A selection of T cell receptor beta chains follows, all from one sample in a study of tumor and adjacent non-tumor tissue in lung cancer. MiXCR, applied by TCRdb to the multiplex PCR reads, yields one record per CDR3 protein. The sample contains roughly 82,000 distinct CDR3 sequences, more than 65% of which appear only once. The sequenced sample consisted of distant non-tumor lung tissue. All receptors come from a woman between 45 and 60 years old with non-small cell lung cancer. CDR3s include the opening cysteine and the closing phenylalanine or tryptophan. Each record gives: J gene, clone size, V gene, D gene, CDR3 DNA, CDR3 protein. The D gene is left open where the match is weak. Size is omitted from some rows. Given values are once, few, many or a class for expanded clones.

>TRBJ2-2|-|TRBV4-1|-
TGCGACAGCAGCCAAGAAGGAGCGAGAACTAAAACCGGGGAGCTGTTTTTT
CDSSQEGARTKTGELFF
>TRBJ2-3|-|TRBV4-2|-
TGTGCGACCAGCCAAGATACAGATACGCAGTATTTT
CATSQDTDTQYF
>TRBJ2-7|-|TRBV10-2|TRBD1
TGTTCCAGCAGACAGGGGGGCAACGAGAAGTACTTC
CSSRQGGNEKYF
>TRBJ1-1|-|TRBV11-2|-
TGTGCCAGCAGTTCAGAGCCGAGGGCGAACACTGAAGCTTTCTTT
CASSSEPRANTEAFF
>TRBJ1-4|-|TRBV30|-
TGTGCCTGGGCCCAGGTCGGTTTTGATGAAGAACTGTTTTTT
CAWAQVGFDEELFF
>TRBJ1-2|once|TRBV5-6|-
TGTGCCAGCAGCTTACGAGAAATCTACAGCTATGGCTACAGCTTC
CASSLREIYSYGYSF
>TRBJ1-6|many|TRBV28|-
TGTGCCAGCAGTTTCCCGGGTCCCTCTTCACCCCTCCACTTT
CASSFPGPSSPLHF
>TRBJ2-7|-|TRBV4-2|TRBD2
TGTGCCATCAGCCAACAGTTTAGGACTAGCGGGCGACCCTACGAGCAGTACTTC
CAISQQFRTSGRPYEQYF
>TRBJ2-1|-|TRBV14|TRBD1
TGTGCCAGTAGCCAATTGGGAAGGGGGCTTCGCGATGAGCAGTTCTTC
CASSQLGRGLRDEQFF
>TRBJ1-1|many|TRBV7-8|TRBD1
TGTGCCAGCAGCTCCTGGACAGGGCCCACTAGAGCTTTCTTT
CASSSWTGPTRAFF
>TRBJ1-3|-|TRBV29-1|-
TGCAGTGCATCCGGGATAGGGGCTGGAAACACCTTATATTTT
CSASGIGAGNTLYF
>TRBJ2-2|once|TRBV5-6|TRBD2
TGCGTCAGCAGCTTGGAGGGTAGCGGGAGAAGTACCGGGGAGCTGTTTTTT
CVSSLEGSGRSTGELFF
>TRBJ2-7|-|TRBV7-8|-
TGTGCCAGCAGCTTAGGGACTGACACCGCGGGCTACGAGCCGTACTTC
CASSLGTDTAGYEPYF
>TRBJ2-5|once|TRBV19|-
TGTGCCAGTTCGAGGGGAGAGTTTCCAGAGACCCAGCATTTC
CASSRGEFPETQHF
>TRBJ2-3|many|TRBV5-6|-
TGTGCCAGCTCCAGTGTTCGGCGGACAGATACGCAGTATTTT
CASSSVRRTDTQYF
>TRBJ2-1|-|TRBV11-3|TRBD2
TGTTCCAGCAGCTTAGTGTACAGCGGGAGGGTGACTGAGGAGTTCTTC
CSSSLVYSGRVTEEFF
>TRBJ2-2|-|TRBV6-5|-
TGTGCCAGCCGGGACCCAGGGTCGGCCGGGGAGCTGTTTTTT
CASRDPGSAGELFF
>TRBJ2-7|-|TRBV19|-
TGTGCCAGTAGTATAAGGGTAAGCTACCTCTCCTACGAGCAGTACTTC
CASSIRVSYLSYEQYF
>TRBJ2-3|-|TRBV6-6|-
TGCGCCAGCAGTTTCCAGGGAAACCAAGATACGCAGTATTTT
CASSFQGNQDTQYF
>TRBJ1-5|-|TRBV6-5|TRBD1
TGTGCCAGCACTCCCGGGACAGGGGACAATCAGCCCCGGCATTTT
CASTPGTGDNQPRHF
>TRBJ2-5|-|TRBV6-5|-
TGTGCAAACAGCCACCCGGGCCAAGAGACCCAGTACTTC
CANSHPGQETQYF
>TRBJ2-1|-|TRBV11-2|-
TGTGTCAGCAGCTTAGAGTCTGCCAATAAGCAGTTCTTC
CVSSLESANKQFF
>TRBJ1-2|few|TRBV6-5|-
TGTGCCATCCTCCGGAATTATGGCTACACCTTC
CAILRNYGYTF
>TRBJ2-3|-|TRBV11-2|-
TGTGCCAGCGGCTTAGGGTTGCAGGATACGCAGTATTTT
CASGLGLQDTQYF
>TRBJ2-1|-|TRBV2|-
TGTACCAGCAGTGCGGACGGGAGCTCCTACAATGAGCAGTTATTC
CTSSADGSSYNEQLF
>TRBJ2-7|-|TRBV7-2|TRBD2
TGTGCCAGCAGCCTCAGCTTCGGGACTAGCTGGCACACTTACGAGCAGTACTTC
CASSLSFGTSWHTYEQYF
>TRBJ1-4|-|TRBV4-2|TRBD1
TGTGACAGCAGCGTAACACCGGGACAGCCTAATGAAAAACTGTTTTTT
CDSSVTPGQPNEKLFF
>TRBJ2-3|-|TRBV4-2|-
TGTACCAGCAGCCAGCAAGAGGGAAGCAATCAGCCCCAGTATTTT
CTSSQQEGSNQPQYF
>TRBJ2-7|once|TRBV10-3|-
TGTACCATCAGTGAGTCCGTCCCCGCTGGGGCGTTTGAGCAGTACTTC
CTISESVPAGAFEQYF
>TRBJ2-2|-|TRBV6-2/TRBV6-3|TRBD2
TGTGCCAGCAAACGCTACCCAGCGGGAGTGGCGAACGCCGGGGAGCTGTTTTTT
CASKRYPAGVANAGELFF
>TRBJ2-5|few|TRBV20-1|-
TGCAGTGCTCCCACCCAGCAGAGGGGCAAAGAGACCCAGTACTTC
CSAPTQQRGKETQYF
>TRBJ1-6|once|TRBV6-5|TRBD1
TGTGCCGGCAGCCAACCGGGACAGGGTAATTCACCCCTCCTCTTC
CAGSQPGQGNSPLLF
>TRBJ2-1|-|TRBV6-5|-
TGTGTCAGCAGGCACGCCTCGGGGCTGGGGGGAGACAATGAGCAGTTCTTC
CVSRHASGLGGDNEQFF
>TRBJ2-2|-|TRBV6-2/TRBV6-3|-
TGTGCCCTCGGTCCTTACACCGGGGAGCCGTTCTTT
CALGPYTGEPFF
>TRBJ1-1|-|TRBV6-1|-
TGTGCCAGCAGTTTGATAAGGACTGAAGCTCTCTTT
CASSLIRTEALF
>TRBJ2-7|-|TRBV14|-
TGTGCCAGCAGCCAAGACCTAAGCGAGAGTGGAATCTACGATCAGTACTTC
CASSQDLSESGIYDQYF
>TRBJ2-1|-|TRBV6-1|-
TGTGCCAGCGTGTCTGGTAGCTCCTACTATGAGCAGTTCTTC
CASVSGSSYYEQFF
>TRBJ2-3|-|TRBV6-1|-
TGTGCCAGCATACAGGGAGTCCTTGCCCTCACAGATATGCAGTATTTT
CASIQGVLALTDMQYF
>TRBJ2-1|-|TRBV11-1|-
TGTGCCGGCAGCTTCGGACTATCGGGAAGGGATGAGCAGTTCTTC
CAGSFGLSGRDEQFF
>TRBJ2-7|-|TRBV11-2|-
TGTGCCAGCAGCACCGGAACAGGGCGTACCTACGAGCAGAACTTC
CASSTGTGRTYEQNF
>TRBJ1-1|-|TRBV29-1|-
TGCAGCCTGGGGGACACTGAAGGTTTCTTT
CSLGDTEGFF
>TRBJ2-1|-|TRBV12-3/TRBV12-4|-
TGTGCCAGCAGTCCTGAGACGGATGACCAGTTCTTC
CASSPETDDQFF
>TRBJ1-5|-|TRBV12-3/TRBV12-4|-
TGTGCCATCAGTTTAGTGAATAGCAATGAGCCCCAGCATTTT
CAISLVNSNEPQHF
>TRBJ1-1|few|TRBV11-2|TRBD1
TGTGCCAGCAACCCTCGACAGGGGGCTGAAGCTTTCTTT
CASNPRQGAEAFF
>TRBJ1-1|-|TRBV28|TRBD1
TGTGCCAGCGCGACCGAAGGGACAGAGCTAACTGAAGCTTTCTTT
CASATEGTELTEAFF
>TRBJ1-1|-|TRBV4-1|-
TGCGCCAGCAATCTGTTCGCCTACTCTGAAGCTTTCTTT
CASNLFAYSEAFF